The 2 T cell receptor beta chains in this list originate from one sample, sequenced in a study of a mutant IDH1 vaccine in newly diagnosed glioma (dated by TCRdb to the early 2020s). No antigens are known for them. Explained via the paper, the time point label denotes: week 47, end of study. Each vaccine dose was 300 ug of a 20-mer mutant IDH1 peptide in Montanide, given subcutaneously with topical imiquimod. Library generation was performed with the immunoSEQ multiplex PCR assay. What TCRdb holds here is the immuneACCESS table cut down to in-frame rearrangements. Part of the clones is not present; checked against another copy, under half of the missing clones reflect an unresolved V gene, and the others are unexplained. Present in this sample are about 94,000 clones, roughly 89% of which were seen just once. Approximately 0.8% of the sample lies in the top ten. The starting material was PBMCs, obtained from a glioma patient whose treatment included an IDH1 peptide vaccine. These receptors all stem from a woman between 50 and 59 years old with glioma.

This rearrangement joins TRBV19 to TRBJ2-1; 10 bases align to TRBD2. CDR3 length: 15 amino acids. Germline CDR1 is LNHDA and CDR2 is SQIVND (reference sequence). Germline trimming cut 0 bases from V and 8 bases from J; bases unmatched to any gene: 4. In nucleotides, the CDR3 is TGTGCCAGTAGTATAGAACCTAGCGGGAGCTATGAGCAGTTCTTC. It codes for CASSIEPSGSYEQFF.

This clone was recorded only once. The chain links TRBV5-1 to TRBJ2-7; D is perhaps TRBD1 (5 bases). This CDR3 comprises 16 residues. Germline loops: CDR1 SGHRS, CDR2 YFSETQ. Trimming cost V 0 bases and J 2 bases, with 15 bases left between them. The DNA of the CDR3 is TGCGCCAGCAGCTTGGGGGGCAGTTTAAATACCTACGAGCAGTACTTC. Its protein product is CASSLGGSLNTYEQYF.